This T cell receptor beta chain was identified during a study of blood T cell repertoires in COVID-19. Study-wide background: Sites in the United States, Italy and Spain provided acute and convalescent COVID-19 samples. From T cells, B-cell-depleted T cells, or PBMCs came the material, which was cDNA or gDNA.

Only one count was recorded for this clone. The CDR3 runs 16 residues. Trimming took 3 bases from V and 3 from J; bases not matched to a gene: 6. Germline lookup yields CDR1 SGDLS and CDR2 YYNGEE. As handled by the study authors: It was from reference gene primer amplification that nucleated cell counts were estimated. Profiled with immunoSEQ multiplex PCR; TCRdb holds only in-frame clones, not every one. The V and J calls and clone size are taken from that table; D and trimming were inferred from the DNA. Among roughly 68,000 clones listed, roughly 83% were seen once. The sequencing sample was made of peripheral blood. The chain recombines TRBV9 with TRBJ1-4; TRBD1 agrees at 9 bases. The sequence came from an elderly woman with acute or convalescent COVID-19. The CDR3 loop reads CASSAPGTGSNEKLFF. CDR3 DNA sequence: TGTGCCAGCAGCGCCCCCGGGACAGGGTCTAATGAAAAACTGTTTTTT.